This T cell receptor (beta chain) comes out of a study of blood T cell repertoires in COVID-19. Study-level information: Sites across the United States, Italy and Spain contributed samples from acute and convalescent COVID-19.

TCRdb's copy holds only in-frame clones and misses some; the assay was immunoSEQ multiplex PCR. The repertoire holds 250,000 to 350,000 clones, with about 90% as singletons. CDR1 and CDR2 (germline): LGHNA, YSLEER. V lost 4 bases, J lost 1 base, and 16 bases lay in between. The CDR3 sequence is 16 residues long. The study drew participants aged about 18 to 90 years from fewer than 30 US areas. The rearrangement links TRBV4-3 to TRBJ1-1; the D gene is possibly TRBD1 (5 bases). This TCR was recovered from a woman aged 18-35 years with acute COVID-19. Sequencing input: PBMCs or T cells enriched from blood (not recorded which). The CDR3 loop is CASSLGRGASNTEAFF. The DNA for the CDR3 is TGCGCCAGCAGCCTAGGGAGGGGCGCCTCGAACACTGAAGCTTTCTTT.